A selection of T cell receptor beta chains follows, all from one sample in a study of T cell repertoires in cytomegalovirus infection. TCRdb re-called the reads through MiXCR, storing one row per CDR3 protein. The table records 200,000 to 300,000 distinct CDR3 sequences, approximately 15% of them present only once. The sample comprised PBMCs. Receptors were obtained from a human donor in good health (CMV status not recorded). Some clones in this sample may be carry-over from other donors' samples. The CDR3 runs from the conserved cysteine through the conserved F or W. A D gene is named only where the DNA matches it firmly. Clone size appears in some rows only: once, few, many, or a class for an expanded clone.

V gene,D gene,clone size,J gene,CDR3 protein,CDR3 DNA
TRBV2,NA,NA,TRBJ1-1,CASLRFTEAFF,TGTGCCAGCCTACGCTTCACTGAAGCTTTCTTT
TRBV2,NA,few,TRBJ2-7,CASSSQGPSYEQYF,TGTGCCAGCAGTTCTCAGGGGCCCTCCTACGAGCAGTACTTC
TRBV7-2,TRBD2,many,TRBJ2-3,CASSLVRGRAADTQYF,TGTGCCAGCAGCTTAGTGCGCGGGAGGGCGGCGGATACGCAGTATTTT
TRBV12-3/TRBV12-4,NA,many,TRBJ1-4,CASSWGQFGEKLFF,TGTGCCAGCAGTTGGGGTCAGTTTGGTGAAAAACTGTTTTTT
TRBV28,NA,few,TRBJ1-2,CASSWTANYGYTF,TGTGCCAGCAGTTGGACGGCTAACTATGGCTACACCTTC
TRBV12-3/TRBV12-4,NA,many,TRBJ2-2,CASSLNRQTGELFF,TGTGCCAGCAGTTTAAACAGACAAACCGGGGAGCTGTTTTTT
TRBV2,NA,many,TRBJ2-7,CASSQEPGPSYEQYF,TGTGCCAGCTCCCAGGAACCCGGACCCTCCTACGAGCAGTACTTC
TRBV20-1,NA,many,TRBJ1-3,CSAGSGNTIYF,TGCAGTGCTGGATCTGGAAACACCATATATTTT
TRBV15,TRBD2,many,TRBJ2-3,CATSRDPPGTSGRAGDTQYF,TGTGCCACCAGCAGAGACCCACCCGGGACTAGCGGGAGGGCAGGAGATACGCAGTATTTT
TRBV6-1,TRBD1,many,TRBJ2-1,CASTDSRSPDRGEFNEQFF,TGTGCCAGCACCGACTCGCGTTCCCCTGACAGGGGCGAGTTCAATGAGCAGTTCTTC
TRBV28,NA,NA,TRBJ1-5,CASSTLGNQPQHF,TGTGCCAGCAGTACCCTGGGAAATCAGCCCCAGCATTTT
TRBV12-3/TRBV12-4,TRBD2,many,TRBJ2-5,CASSLARLAGGRVKKTQYF,TGTGCCAGCAGTTTAGCGCGCCTAGCGGGGGGCCGGGTTAAGAAGACCCAGTACTTC
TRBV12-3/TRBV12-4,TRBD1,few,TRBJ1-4,CASRATGTGPRRVFF,TGTGCCAGCAGAGCGACCGGGACAGGGCCTCGGAGGGTGTTTTTT
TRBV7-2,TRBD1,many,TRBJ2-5,CASSLRTGALETQYF,TGTGCCAGCAGCTTACGGACAGGGGCCCTCGAGACCCAGTACTTC
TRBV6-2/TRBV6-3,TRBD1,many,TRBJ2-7,CASSKTRDRSYEQYF,TGTGCCAGCAGTAAAACCCGGGACAGGTCCTACGAGCAGTACTTC
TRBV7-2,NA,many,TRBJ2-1,CASSLWGNNEQFF,TGTGCCAGCAGCTTATGGGGGAACAATGAGCAGTTCTTC